This T cell receptor (beta chain) was identified during a study of blood T cell repertoires in COVID-19. Measured with immunoSEQ multiplex PCR; TCRdb has only the in-frame clones, and not every one. The data hold 250,000 to 300,000 clones, with approximately 88% observed a single time. The CDR3 spans 12 residues. V lost 3 bases and J lost 5, with 10 bases in between. Germline CDR1 is DFQATT and CDR2 is SNEGSKA (reference sequence). Material: PBMCs or T cells enriched from blood (not recorded which). This clonotype was sampled from a woman between 40 and 50 years old who had recovered from COVID-19. The V gene is TRBV20-1, the J gene TRBJ2-5, with D maybe TRBD2 (6 bases). Here the CDR3 reads CSASGGIETQYF. In DNA, the CDR3 is TGCAGTGCTAGTGGCGGGATCGAGACCCAGTACTTC.